Here is one TCR beta chain with its context. The sample comes from a study of OX40 agonist ivuxolimab in advanced cancers. Assay: immunoSEQ multiplex PCR; the TCRdb copy retains only in-frame clones and omits some. The repertoire has 30,000 to 40,000 clones, approximately 89% of them found once; the top ten carry less than 30%. This receptor was taken from an adult with an advanced solid tumor such as melanoma, head and neck, liver or kidney cancer. The source material was CD4+ or CD8+ T cells sorted from blood, sampled in a trial of the OX40 agonist ivuxolimab.

Here the CDR3 reads CASSLGLAGAYEQYF. CDR3 DNA sequence: TGTGCCAGCAGTTTGGGACTAGCGGGTGCCTACGAGCAGTACTTC. The chain carries TRBV27 and TRBJ2-5, with 12 bases lining up with TRBD2. With the DNA end fitting TRBJ2-7 better, the J assignment may be wrong. This CDR3 spans 15 amino acids. Germline V CDR1 and CDR2: MNHEY, SMNVEV (reference sequence).